This TCR beta chain was observed in a study of T cells expressing NK-cell markers (dated by TCRdb to the early 2020s). At the level of the whole study: About 8 donors provided sorted CD3+CD56+NKG2C+, CD3+CD56+NKG2C- and CD3+CD56-NKG2C+ T-cell subsets, whose TCR beta-chain repertoires were profiled. Among the eight sequenced donors, seven were HCMV-seropositive and one was HCMV-seronegative. The eight sequenced donors were randomly selected healthy volunteers, three men and five women. Sequencing of the libraries produced 2 x 150 bp reads on Illumina HiSeq 2000/2500, MiSeq or NextSeq.

The sample was run on an Illumina HiSeq 2000. TCR beta cDNA libraries were prepared using 5'RACE template switching, which introduced a universal primer site and unique molecular identifiers. Synthesis of cDNA was primed from the TCR beta constant segment and was followed by two consecutive PCR amplification steps. In the paper's pipeline: MIGEC handled demultiplexing of the reads and grouping by UMI, while MiTCR was used to assemble and quantify clonotypes. To exclude erroneous sequences, only TCR cDNA sequences supported by at least two reads were retained. Downstream repertoire analysis used the tcR package, and clonotypes were matched across fractions by CDR3 nucleotide sequence plus V segment. Antigen specificity was annotated against VDJdb with VDJmatch, allowing one amino acid substitution in CDR3. Through TCRdb reprocessing, the reads give one entry per CDR3 protein sequence; DNA is omitted. These V and J calls originate from TCRdb's pipeline instead of the authors' own analysis. The sample table gives about 430,000 distinct CDR3 sequences. The top ten clones comprise almost 1.5% of the sample.

A commercial ELISA kit detecting HCMV-specific IgG in serum was used to determine HCMV serostatus. Peripheral blood mononuclear cells were isolated from blood by Ficoll density gradient centrifugation. Note on this clonotype: No cognate antigen has been identified for it.

The study at large found these results: In several donors, the dominant CD3+CD56+NKG2C+ clonotypes were found to rank among the top 10 CD8+ clonotypes and to make up about 1.0-7.0% of CD8+ T cells. It remained unclear whether the expanded NKG2C-expressing T cell clones were specific for HCMV antigens. Those dominant clonotypes were again the most abundant among CD3+CD56-NKG2C+ cells in four donors, at about 25-60.1%.

The CDR3 spans 15 residues, from the cysteine through the phenylalanine. DNA for this receptor is not on file. The CDR1 and CDR2 encoded by the germline V gene are SQVTM and ANQGSEA. Sequenced sample: blood T cells: a sorted CD56 or NKG2C T cell subset, CD4+ or CD8+ T cells, or bulk PBMC T cells (not recorded which). Rearrangement joined TRBV29-1 to TRBJ2-1; checking the TCRdb D call of TRBD2 is not possible without DNA. This TCR was recovered from a woman aged 45-65 years in good health. Donor details come from another sample of the same person, matched by shared clones. CDR3 loop: CSARYVTSGVDEQFF.